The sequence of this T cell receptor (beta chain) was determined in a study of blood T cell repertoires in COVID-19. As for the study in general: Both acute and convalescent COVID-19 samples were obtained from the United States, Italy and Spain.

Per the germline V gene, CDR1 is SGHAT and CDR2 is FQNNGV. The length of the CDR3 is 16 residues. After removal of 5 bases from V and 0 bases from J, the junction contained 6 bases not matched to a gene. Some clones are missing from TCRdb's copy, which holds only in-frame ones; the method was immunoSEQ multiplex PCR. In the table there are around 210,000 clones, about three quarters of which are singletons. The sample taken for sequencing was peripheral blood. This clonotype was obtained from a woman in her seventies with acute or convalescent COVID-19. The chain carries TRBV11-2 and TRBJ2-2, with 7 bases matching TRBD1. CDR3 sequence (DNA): TGTGCCAGCAGCCGCGACAGGGTTACGAACACCGGGGAGCTGTTTTTT. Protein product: CASSRDRVTNTGELFF.